This is a list of T cell receptor beta chains from one sample in a study of shared clonotypes between healthy human individuals. Using immunoSEQ multiplex PCR, the repertoire was profiled, and TCRdb retains in-frame clones only, with some absent. The table lists a few hundred thousand clones, around 77% of them singletons, with around 12% in the top ten. Material: PBMCs. The receptors here all came from a middle-aged woman in good health. Some clones in this sample may be carry-over from other donors' samples. Each CDR3 is given with its conserved first and last residue. Fields, in order: CDR3 DNA, CDR3 protein, J gene, D gene, V gene, clone size. A D gene is named only where the DNA matches it firmly. Where a row states a size, it is once, few, many or the class of an expanded clone; other rows omit it.

cdr3_nt: TGTGCCAGCAGCCAAGTTTTAGCGGGCGAGCAGTACTTC; cdr3_aa: CASSQVLAGEQYF; j_call: TRBJ2-7; d_call: TRBD2; v_call: TRBV4-2; clone_size: -
cdr3_nt: TGTGCCAGCTCCAGGGTGGGGGATACGCAGTATTTT; cdr3_aa: CASSRVGDTQYF; j_call: TRBJ2-3; d_call: -; v_call: TRBV18; clone_size: -
cdr3_nt: TGTGCCAGCAGCCCGGGGAGCAAGAACACTGAAGCTTTCTTT; cdr3_aa: CASSPGSKNTEAFF; j_call: TRBJ1-1; d_call: -; v_call: TRBV9; clone_size: -
cdr3_nt: TGCGCCAGCAGCTTGAATCCTAGTGGGAGTGGAGATACGCAGTATTTT; cdr3_aa: CASSLNPSGSGDTQYF; j_call: TRBJ2-3; d_call: -; v_call: TRBV5-1; clone_size: -
cdr3_nt: TGTGCCAGCAGCGTTGGGGGCACACGGGACTACGAGCAGTACTTC; cdr3_aa: CASSVGGTRDYEQYF; j_call: TRBJ2-7; d_call: -; v_call: TRBV9; clone_size: -
cdr3_nt: TGTGCCAGCAGCTCTAGCGGGGCCACCTACGAGCAGTACTTC; cdr3_aa: CASSSSGATYEQYF; j_call: TRBJ2-7; d_call: TRBD2; v_call: TRBV7-9; clone_size: -
cdr3_nt: TGTGCCAGCTCGAGCCCTGGGGGTAGCGAGACCAAAGAGACCCAGTACTTC; cdr3_aa: CASSSPGGSETKETQYF; j_call: TRBJ2-5; d_call: -; v_call: TRBV9; clone_size: -
cdr3_nt: TGTGCCAGCTCACCAGTTCGGTGGGATACGCAGTATTTT; cdr3_aa: CASSPVRWDTQYF; j_call: TRBJ2-3; d_call: -; v_call: TRBV18; clone_size: -
cdr3_nt: TGTGCCAGTAGTATGACGGACGAAGCTTTCTTT; cdr3_aa: CASSMTDEAFF; j_call: TRBJ1-1; d_call: -; v_call: TRBV19; clone_size: once
cdr3_nt: TGTGCCAGCAGCTTCCGGGGAAACAATCAGCCCCAGCATTTT; cdr3_aa: CASSFRGNNQPQHF; j_call: TRBJ1-5; d_call: -; v_call: TRBV7-2; clone_size: -
cdr3_nt: TGTGCCAGCAGCTCACAGGGGTCGGGTGAGCAGTTCTTC; cdr3_aa: CASSSQGSGEQFF; j_call: TRBJ2-1; d_call: TRBD1; v_call: TRBV7-3; clone_size: many
cdr3_nt: TGCGCCAGCAGTGAGTCTTTCGCAGGAGAGGACACTGAAGCTTTCTTT; cdr3_aa: CASSESFAGEDTEAFF; j_call: TRBJ1-1; d_call: -; v_call: TRBV10-1; clone_size: once
cdr3_nt: TGTGCCAGTAGTACCGGACAGGCCCCGACCTACGAGCAGTACTTC; cdr3_aa: CASSTGQAPTYEQYF; j_call: TRBJ2-7; d_call: TRBD1; v_call: TRBV19; clone_size: -
cdr3_nt: TGCGCCAGCAGCTTTGACAGGGATGAAGAAGTTTTCTTT; cdr3_aa: CASSFDRDEEVFF; j_call: TRBJ1-1; d_call: TRBD1; v_call: TRBV5-1; clone_size: -
cdr3_nt: TGTGCCAGCTCAAACTGGGGGGTTCGGGAGACCCAGTACTTC; cdr3_aa: CASSNWGVRETQYF; j_call: TRBJ2-5; d_call: -; v_call: TRBV18; clone_size: -
cdr3_nt: TGTGCCAGCAGCTTGGGACAGGGGGTTTACATTCAGTACTTC; cdr3_aa: CASSLGQGVYIQYF; j_call: TRBJ2-4; d_call: TRBD1; v_call: TRBV5-8; clone_size: -
cdr3_nt: TGTGCCAGCAGCTCCCCGACAGGGGATGGGTCTGGAAACACCATATATTTT; cdr3_aa: CASSSPTGDGSGNTIYF; j_call: TRBJ1-3; d_call: TRBD1; v_call: TRBV28; clone_size: -
cdr3_nt: TGCGCCAGCAGCGAAATGTGGAGCCGAGAAGGGACAGATACGCAGTATTTT; cdr3_aa: CASSEMWSREGTDTQYF; j_call: TRBJ2-3; d_call: -; v_call: TRBV4-3; clone_size: -
cdr3_nt: TGTGCCAGCAGTTTGGCAGGGGGAGTGGCCGGGGAGCTGTTTTTT; cdr3_aa: CASSLAGGVAGELFF; j_call: TRBJ2-2; d_call: TRBD1; v_call: TRBV28; clone_size: -
cdr3_nt: TGTGCCAGCAGTGAAGACCAGGGATTGATAGCTTTCTTT; cdr3_aa: CASSEDQGLIAFF; j_call: TRBJ1-1; d_call: -; v_call: TRBV2; clone_size: -
cdr3_nt: TGTGCCAGCAGCCCGGGACAGGACCCAGGGGAAAAACTGTTTTTT; cdr3_aa: CASSPGQDPGEKLFF; j_call: TRBJ1-4; d_call: TRBD1; v_call: TRBV7-9; clone_size: -
cdr3_nt: TGTGCCAGCAGCTTAAGTCAGGGTGTGAGCACTGAAGCTTTCTTT; cdr3_aa: CASSLSQGVSTEAFF; j_call: TRBJ1-1; d_call: -; v_call: TRBV11-2; clone_size: -
cdr3_nt: TGTGCCAGCAGCTTAGAGGCAATAGGGGGCGAGCAGTACTTC; cdr3_aa: CASSLEAIGGEQYF; j_call: TRBJ2-7; d_call: -; v_call: TRBV7-8; clone_size: few